This paragraph reports one T cell receptor (beta chain). Assignments of participants to cohorts depended upon their own reported clinical history. Authors' methods: Reference gene primer amplification yielded estimated nucleated cell counts. TCRdb's copy holds only in-frame clones and misses some; the assay was immunoSEQ multiplex PCR. V, J and clone size are those of that table, while D and trimming were read from the DNA. The sample shows some 350,000 clones, 80% to 90% of them seen only once. Per the germline V gene, CDR1 is SGHKS and CDR2 is YYEKEE (reference sequence). The CDR3 runs to 13 residues. V dropped 7 bases and J dropped 0; count of bases not matched to a gene: 2. The sample comes from a study of blood T cell repertoires in COVID-19. Study context: Sites in the United States, Italy and Spain provided acute and convalescent COVID-19 samples. Sources were T cells, B-cell-depleted T cells, or PBMCs; the material itself was cDNA or gDNA.

Sequencing input: PBMCs or T cells enriched from blood (not recorded which). The TCR sequence derives from a man aged 18 to 30 who had recovered from COVID-19. This chain connects TRBV5-5 to TRBJ2-5; 8 positions agree with TRBD2. The CDR3 protein is CASGGGHQETQYF. Written as DNA, the CDR3 is TGTGCCAGCGGCGGGGGGCACCAAGAGACCCAGTACTTC.